Given below is one TCR beta chain in context. Sequenced by immunoSEQ multiplex PCR; TCRdb stores in-frame clones only, minus some. The data contain about 120,000 clones, approximately 89% of them seen just once; the ten biggest clones take up over 9%. The data originate from a study of blood T cell repertoires in COVID-19. The V end lost 8 bases, the J end lost 2 bases, and 10 bases lay between the germline ends. This CDR3 has 11 residues. Germline CDR1 and CDR2: DFQATT and SNEGSKA (reference sequence). This clonotype was obtained from a man aged 45-65 years with acute or convalescent COVID-19. What was sequenced was peripheral blood. The chain links TRBV20-1 to TRBJ2-7, with D perhaps TRBD1 (6 bases). This CDR3 is CSRGNPYEQYF. DNA of the CDR3: TGCAGTAGGGGGAACCCCTACGAGCAGTACTTC.